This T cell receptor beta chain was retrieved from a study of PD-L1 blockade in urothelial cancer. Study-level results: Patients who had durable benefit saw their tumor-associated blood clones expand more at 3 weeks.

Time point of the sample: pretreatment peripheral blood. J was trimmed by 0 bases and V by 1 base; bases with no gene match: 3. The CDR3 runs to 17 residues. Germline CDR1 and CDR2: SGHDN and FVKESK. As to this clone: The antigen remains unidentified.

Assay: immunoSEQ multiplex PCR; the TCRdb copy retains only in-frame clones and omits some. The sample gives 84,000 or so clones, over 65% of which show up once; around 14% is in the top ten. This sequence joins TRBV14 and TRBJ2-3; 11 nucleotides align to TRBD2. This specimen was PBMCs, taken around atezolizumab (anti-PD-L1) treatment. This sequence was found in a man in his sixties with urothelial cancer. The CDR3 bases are TGTGCCAGCAGCCAAGGACTAGCGGGGACCAGCACAGATACGCAGTATTTT. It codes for CASSQGLAGTSTDTQYF.